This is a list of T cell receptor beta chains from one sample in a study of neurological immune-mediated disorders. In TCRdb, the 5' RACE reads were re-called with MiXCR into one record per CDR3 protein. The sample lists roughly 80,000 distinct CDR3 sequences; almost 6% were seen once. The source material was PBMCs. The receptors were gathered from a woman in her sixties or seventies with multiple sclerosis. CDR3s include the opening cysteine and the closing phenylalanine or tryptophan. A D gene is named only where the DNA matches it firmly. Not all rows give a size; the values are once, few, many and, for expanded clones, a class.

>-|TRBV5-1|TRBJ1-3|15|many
TGCGCCAGCAGCTTGGACAGGGCGCCTGGAAACACCATATATTTT
CASSLDRAPGNTIYF
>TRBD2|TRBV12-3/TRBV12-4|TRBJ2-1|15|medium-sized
TGTGCCAGCAGTTACGGGCGCGGGGGTAGGAATGAGCAGTTCTTC
CASSYGRGGRNEQFF
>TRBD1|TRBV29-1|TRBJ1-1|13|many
TGCAGCGTTGGACAGGGGGCGCGCACTGAAGCTTTCTTT
CSVGQGARTEAFF
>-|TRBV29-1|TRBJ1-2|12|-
TGCAGCGTTGATCAGGGGCCGTATGGCTACACCTTC
CSVDQGPYGYTF
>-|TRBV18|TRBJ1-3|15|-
TGTGCCAGCTCACCAAGGGACATCTCTGGAAACACCATATATTTT
CASSPRDISGNTIYF
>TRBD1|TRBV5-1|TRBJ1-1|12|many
TGCGCCAGCAGCCCCGGACAGGGGGAAGCTTTCTTT
CASSPGQGEAFF
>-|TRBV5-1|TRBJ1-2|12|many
TGCGCCAGCAGGCCAGGGGTGGATGGCTACACCTTC
CASRPGVDGYTF
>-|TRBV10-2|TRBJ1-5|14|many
TGCGCCAGCAGTGAGTCAGGGGGGCATCGGCCCCAGCATTTT
CASSESGGHRPQHF
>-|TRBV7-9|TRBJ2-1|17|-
TGTGCCAGCAGCTTAGCTGGGACCGCTACCTCCTACAATGAGCAGTTCTTC
CASSLAGTATSYNEQFF
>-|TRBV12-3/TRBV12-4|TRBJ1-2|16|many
TGTGCCAGCAGAAGCACCGGGACCACAGGCTCCTATGGCTACACCTTC
CASRSTGTTGSYGYTF
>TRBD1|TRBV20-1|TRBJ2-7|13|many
TGCAGTGCTAGAGATACATTGGGGGACAGGTCCTACTTC
CSARDTLGDRSYF
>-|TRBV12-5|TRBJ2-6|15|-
TGTGCTAGTGGTTTGTGGGGTTCTGGGGCCAACGTCCTGACTTTC
CASGLWGSGANVLTF
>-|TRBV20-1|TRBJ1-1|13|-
TGCAGTGCTAGAGTTTGGGAAGACACTGAAGCTTTCTTT
CSARVWEDTEAFF
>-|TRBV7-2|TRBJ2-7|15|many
TGTGCCAGCAGCTTATCCCAGGCGAGCTCCTACGAGCAGTACTTC
CASSLSQASSYEQYF
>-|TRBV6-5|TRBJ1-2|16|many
TGTGCCAGCAGTTTTCTTACCAGGGGAGCTAACTATGGCTACACCTTC
CASSFLTRGANYGYTF
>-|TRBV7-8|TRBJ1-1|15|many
TGTGCCAGCAGCTTAGAGGTTTTTCAGAACACTGAAGCTTTCTTT
CASSLEVFQNTEAFF